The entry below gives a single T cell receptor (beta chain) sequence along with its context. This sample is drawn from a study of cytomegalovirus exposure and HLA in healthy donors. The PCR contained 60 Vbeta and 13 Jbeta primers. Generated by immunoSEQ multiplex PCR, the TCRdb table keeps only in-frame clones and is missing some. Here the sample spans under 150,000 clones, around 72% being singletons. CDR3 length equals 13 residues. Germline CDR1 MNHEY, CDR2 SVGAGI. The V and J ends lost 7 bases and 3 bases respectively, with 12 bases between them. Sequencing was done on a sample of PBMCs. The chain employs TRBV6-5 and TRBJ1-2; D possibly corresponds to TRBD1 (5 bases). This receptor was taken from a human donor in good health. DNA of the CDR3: TGTGCCAGCAAAAGGGGCGGACACTATGGCTACACCTTC. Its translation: CASKRGGHYGYTF.